These 32 T cell receptor beta chains were sequenced from one sample in a study of blood T cell repertoires in COVID-19. Profiling relied on immunoSEQ multiplex PCR, and the TCRdb table lists in-frame clones only, not all of them. Counted here are 55,000 to 80,000 clones, 85% to 90% occurring once; the ten biggest clones make up 8.2%. The sample comprised peripheral blood. These receptors were obtained from a man in his fifties with active COVID-19.

CDR3 nucleotide sequence: TGTGCCAGCAGTCCCACAGGGGATAGCAATCAGCCCCAGCATTTT. Protein: CASSPTGDSNQPQHF. The chain couples TRBV6-5 to TRBJ1-5; 7 nucleotides align to TRBD1. CDR1 is MNHEY and CDR2 is SVGAGI in the germline V gene. V lost 5 bases, J lost 0 bases, and 4 bases stayed unmatched. This CDR3 has 15 amino acids.

A remark on this clone: Other DNA sequences within the sample encode an identical CDR3. The chain combines TRBV30 with TRBJ2-3; TRBD2 aligns across 10 bases. The CDR3 is 15 amino acids. CDR1 and CDR2 from the germline V gene are GTSNPN and SVGIG (reference sequence). With 0 bases clipped from V and 4 bases from J, the junction kept 4 bases outside the gene matches. The CDR3 loop is CAWSVGSGGPDTQYF. CDR3 nucleotides: TGTGCCTGGAGTGTCGGTAGCGGGGGGCCAGATACGCAGTATTTT.

This chain links TRBV7-9 with TRBJ2-1, with D tentatively TRBD1 (6 bases). The CDR3 extends over 14 amino acids. Germline assignment: CDR1 SEHNR and CDR2 FQNEAQ (reference sequence). Trimming pared 3 bases from V and 6 bases from J, leaving 12 bases between. The CDR3 sequence: CASSLVLGANEQFF. CDR3 DNA: TGTGCCAGCAGCTTGGTTTTGGGGGCCAATGAGCAGTTCTTC.

V usage is TRBV5-1 and J usage is TRBJ2-6, with D perhaps matching TRBD1 (5 bases). The CDR3 length is 15 residues. Deletions cut 1 base from V and 4 bases from J, with 9 bases between. The germline V gene has CDR1 SGHRS and CDR2 YFSETQ. The CDR3 nucleotides read TGCGCCAGCAGCTTGACAGGTCTGGGGGCCAACGTCCTGACTTTC. As protein: CASSLTGLGANVLTF.

This sequence joins TRBV7-2 and TRBJ2-1; 14 bases are a match to TRBD2. V lost 5 bases, J lost 6 bases, and 3 bases stayed unmatched. The CDR3 is 15 amino acids. Germline values: CDR1 SGHTA, CDR2 FQGNSA. The CDR3 DNA follows: TGTGCCAGCAGCGCTGGGACTAGCGGGGGCAATGAGCAGTTCTTC. This translates into CASSAGTSGGNEQFF.

The CDR3 loop reads CASSQASDRWGNTEAFF. CDR3 DNA sequence: TGCGCCAGCAGCCAGGCCTCCGACAGGTGGGGGAACACTGAAGCTTTCTTT. The rearrangement joins TRBV4-3 to TRBJ1-1; possible D gene TRBD1, 6 bases. The ends were cut back, 3 bases at V and 1 base at J, with 18 bases in the middle. This CDR3 has 17 residues. In germline, CDR1 is LGHNA, CDR2 YSLEER.

The V call is TRBV7-9, the J call TRBJ1-3; TRBD1 matches 8 bases. Trimming cost V 4 bases and J 4 bases; bases outside gene matches: 9. Looked up from germline, CDR1 is SEHNR and CDR2 is FQNEAQ (reference sequence). This CDR3 has 16 amino acids. This CDR3 is CASSWKTGETGNTIYF. In nucleotides, the CDR3 is TGTGCCAGCAGCTGGAAGACAGGGGAGACCGGAAACACCATATATTTT.

CDR3 bases: TGCAGCGTTTCTCGGGATGGGGGGAAAGCTCAGCCCCAGCATTTT. Translation: CSVSRDGGKAQPQHF. The chain carries TRBV29-1 and TRBJ1-5, with a tentative D call TRBD1 (5 bases). The CDR3 runs 15 residues. Germline V gene data show CDR1 as SQVTM and CDR2 as ANQGSEA. V was shortened by 5 bases and J by 6 bases, with 20 bases between the two germline ends.

This chain links TRBV30 with TRBJ2-2; D gene unclear. V gave up 0 bases and J gave up 6 bases, with 5 bases separating them. CDR3 size: 12 residues. Germline CDR1 and CDR2: GTSNPN and SVGIG (reference sequence). The CDR3 loop reads CAWSVTAGELFF. The DNA for the CDR3 is TGTGCCTGGAGTGTAACAGCCGGGGAGCTGTTTTTT.

The chain employs TRBV5-1 and TRBJ1-5; maybe TRBD1 (5 bases). The V and J ends lost 4 bases and 7 bases respectively, with 15 bases between them. The CDR3 runs 14 residues. The germline CDR1 and CDR2 sequences are SGHRS and YFSETQ. The CDR3 DNA reads TGCGCCAGCAGCCCTCAGGGAATCGGGCAGCCCCAGCATTTT. Encoded protein: CASSPQGIGQPQHF.

The V call is TRBV11-2, the J call TRBJ1-1, with a weak D call TRBD1 (5 bases). The CDR3 has 14 residues. CDR1 SGHAT and CDR2 FQNNGV come from the germline V gene. With 5 bases removed from V and 4 bases from J, the gap between germline ends came to 14 bases. Here the CDR3 DNA reads TGTGCCAGCAGCGGACGGCGGGGGGGCACTGAAGCTTTCTTT. Protein: CASSGRRGGTEAFF.

This chain uses TRBV5-5 with TRBJ2-2; D gene uncertain. The CDR3 consists of 14 residues. The V and J ends lost 1 base and 1 base respectively, with 5 bases between them. Germline lookup yields CDR1 SGHKS and CDR2 YYEKEE (reference sequence). In DNA, the CDR3 is TGTGCCAGCAGCTTGTGGCAGAACACCGGGGAGCTGTTTTTT. It encodes CASSLWQNTGELFF.

The chain has TRBV5-1 and TRBJ2-7; D perhaps matches TRBD1 (5 bases). The CDR3 has 12 amino acids. The germline V gene encodes CDR1 SGHRS and CDR2 YFSETQ. Trimming left V 0 bases short and J 9 bases short, with 10 bases between. CDR3 in amino acids: CASSLGQFGQYF. As DNA, the CDR3 is TGCGCCAGCAGCTTGGGACAGTTCGGGCAGTACTTC.

V usage is TRBV11-2 and J usage is TRBJ2-5, with TRBD1 matching over 9 bases. After removal of 5 bases from V and 5 bases from J, the junction contained 9 bases not matched to a gene. Germline CDR1 reads SGHAT; CDR2 reads FQNNGV. The CDR3 is 15 amino acids. CDR3 DNA: TGTGCCAGCAGCAATGGACAGGGGCGGGATGAGACCCAGTACTTC. This gives the protein CASSNGQGRDETQYF.

The gene calls are TRBV9 and TRBJ2-2, with no clear D. The V end was cut by 5 bases, the J end by 0 bases, with 8 bases between. Germline V lookup: CDR1 SGDLS, CDR2 YYNGEE. The CDR3 extends over 14 amino acids. As DNA, the CDR3 is TGTGCCAGCAGTTTAGGAGCGAACACCGGGGAGCTGTTTTTT. Encoded protein: CASSLGANTGELFF.

This clone was observed a few times. V usage is TRBV4-1 and J usage is TRBJ2-1; D not certain. The V gene's germline CDR1 is MGHRA and CDR2 YSYEKL. The CDR3 is 16 residues long. V was cut by 4 bases and J by 3 bases, with 16 bases left in between. CDR3 DNA sequence: TGCGCCAGCAGCCCCTCCGATCGGGTCTACTACAATGAGCAGTTCTTC. It codes for CASSPSDRVYYNEQFF.

This chain's CDR3 is CASNGQGSSTEAFF. The DNA of the CDR3 is TGTGCCAGTAACGGACAGGGATCGAGTACTGAAGCTTTCTTT. This chain uses TRBV5-4 with TRBJ1-1; 8 positions match TRBD1. Germline trimming cut 8 bases from V and 5 bases from J; bases unmatched to any gene: 11. CDR1 and CDR2 (germline): SGHNT, YYREEE (reference sequence). The CDR3 has 14 residues.

The V call is TRBV9, the J call TRBJ1-1, with D tentatively TRBD1 (6 bases). The CDR3 length is 13 residues. V shed 7 bases and J shed 4 bases, with 14 bases lying between them. Germline CDR1 is SGDLS and CDR2 is YYNGEE. The chain's CDR3 is CASGMQGTTEAFF. The CDR3 nucleotides read TGTGCCAGCGGTATGCAGGGGACCACTGAAGCTTTCTTT. Full variable domain (missing parts from reference TRBV9 and TRBJ1-1): DSGVTQTPKHLITATGQRVTLRCSPRSGDLSVYWYQQSLDQGLQFLIQYYNGEERAKGNILERFSAQQFPDLHSELNLSSLELGDSALYFCASGMQGTTEAFFGQGTRLTVV.

This clone was recorded once. The rearrangement uses TRBV7-2 and TRBJ2-1, with TRBD2 matching 14 bases. V lost 5 bases to trimming and J lost 10 bases; unmatched junction nucleotides: 7. The germline gives CDR1 SGHTA, CDR2 FQGNSA. CDR3 length: 15 amino acids. The CDR3, as DNA: TGTGCCAGCAGCAAGGGACTAGCGGGGGATGAGGAGCAGTTCTTC. Residues: CASSKGLAGDEEQFF.

The chain combines TRBV14 with TRBJ2-1, with 9 bases aligning to TRBD2. CDR1 and CDR2 from the germline V gene are SGHDN and FVKESK. V lost 4 bases and J lost 8; bases outside the gene matches: 6. The CDR3 is 14 amino acids. For the CDR3, the DNA is TGTGCCAGCAGCCCCGGGACTAGCCGCGATGAGCAGTTCTTC. This codes for CASSPGTSRDEQFF.

This chain links TRBV5-1 with TRBJ2-7; 8 bases match TRBD1. J lost 7 bases, V lost 0 bases, and 12 bases had no gene match. Per the germline V gene, CDR1 is SGHRS and CDR2 is YFSETQ. CDR3 length equals 16 residues. The DNA of the CDR3 is TGCGCCAGCAGCTTGGTCGCCGCCAGGACAGGGCATGAGCAGTACTTC. It specifies CASSLVAARTGHEQYF.

The genes are TRBV10-2 and TRBJ2-1; 9 bases align to TRBD1. Germline V lookup: CDR1 WSHSY, CDR2 SAAADI. V shed 10 bases and J 5 bases; nucleotides not matched to a gene: 3. The CDR3 loop spans 12 amino acids. The CDR3 sequence: CATNRGHNEQFF. The CDR3 DNA reads as TGCGCCACTAACAGGGGGCACAATGAGCAGTTCTTC.

The gene calls are TRBV28 and TRBJ2-7, with a possible D match to TRBD2 (5 bases). The germline CDR1 and CDR2 sequences are MDHEN and SYDVKM. This CDR3 region has 12 residues. Trimming removed 6 bases from V and 2 bases from J, with 8 bases in between. CDR3 amino acids: CASSGETYEQYF. The CDR3 region has the DNA TGTGCCAGCAGCGGGGAGACCTACGAGCAGTACTTC.

The table lists this clone with a count of one. V usage is TRBV15 and J usage is TRBJ2-5, with 12 bases identical to TRBD2. The germline V gene has CDR1 LNHNV and CDR2 YYDKDF (reference sequence). V lost 5 bases to trimming and J lost 4 bases; unmatched junction nucleotides: 2. The CDR3 has 14 amino acids. The CDR3 protein is CATSGGLAGETQYF. CDR3 DNA: TGTGCCACCAGCGGGGGACTAGCGGGAGAGACCCAGTACTTC.

This rearrangement joins TRBV5-1 to TRBJ1-4; 7 bases are a match to TRBD1. Germline CDR1 is SGHRS and CDR2 is YFSETQ. V shed 4 bases and J 0 bases; nucleotides not matched to a gene: 15. The CDR3 consists of 19 residues. This CDR3 reads CASSPSVQGSYATNEKLFF. The CDR3 DNA follows: TGCGCCAGCAGCCCGTCGGTACAGGGGAGTTACGCAACTAATGAAAAACTGTTTTTT. The whole variable domain, filled in from reference TRBV5-1 and TRBJ1-4, reads KAGVTQTPRYLIKTRGQQVTLSCSPISGHRSVSWYQQTPGQGLQFLFEYFSETQRNKGNFPGRFSGRQFSNSRSEMNVSTLELGDSALYLCASSPSVQGSYATNEKLFFGSGTQLSVL.

The chain carries TRBV5-1 and TRBJ1-6; D is ambiguous. Trimming took off 0 bases at V and 2 bases at J, with 9 bases between the two ends. The germline gives CDR1 SGHRS, CDR2 YFSETQ. The CDR3 loop spans 16 amino acids. The CDR3 sequence is CASSLDSSAYNSPLHF. The CDR3 DNA follows: TGCGCCAGCAGCTTGGATAGTAGCGCCTATAATTCACCCCTCCACTTT.

The chain combines TRBV11-3 with TRBJ2-1; D ambiguous. Between the trimmed V and J ends, which lost 0 bases and 0 bases, there was a span of 9 bases. The CDR3 length is 16 residues. Germline V CDR1 and CDR2: SGHNT, YENEEA. The chain's CDR3 is CASSLDAYSSYNEQFF. The CDR3, as DNA: TGTGCCAGCAGCTTAGATGCCTACTCCTCCTACAATGAGCAGTTCTTC.

The rearrangement uses TRBV29-1 and TRBJ2-2; 16 bases match TRBD2. The J segment lost 5 bases and the V segment lost 6 bases, leaving 9 bases of the junction unmatched. This CDR3 is 17 amino acids long. Germline V gene lookup returns CDR1 SQVTM and CDR2 ANQGSEA. In DNA form, the CDR3 reads TGCAGCGTAGCCGGGACTAGCGGGGGGGCGCTTACCGGGGAGCTGTTTTTT. Residues: CSVAGTSGGALTGELFF.

This clone was detected once. The chain recombines TRBV5-4 with TRBJ2-1; D may be TRBD2 (7 bases). CDR3 length equals 14 residues. CDR1 is SGHNT and CDR2 is YYREEE in the germline V gene (reference sequence). The V end was cut by 7 bases, the J end by 5 bases, with 16 bases between. This CDR3 reads CASLGGATNNEQFF. The CDR3 nucleotides read TGTGCCAGCCTGGGGGGGGCGACGAACAATGAGCAGTTCTTC.

The chain carries TRBV11-2 and TRBJ2-2, with 10 bases identical to TRBD2. After removal of 3 bases from V and 10 bases from J, the junction contained 14 bases not matched to a gene. The germline V gene has CDR1 SGHAT and CDR2 FQNNGV. The CDR3 is made up of 17 amino acids. CDR3 bases: TGTGCCAGCAGCTTTCCCAACTTAGCGGGGGGTACCCCGGAGCTGTTTTTT. It specifies CASSFPNLAGGTPELFF.

This rearrangement joins TRBV11-2 to TRBJ2-7, with D possibly TRBD1 on 6 matching bases. V lost 3 bases, J lost 2 bases, and 14 bases lay in between. The CDR3 spans 15 residues. Germline V lookup: CDR1 SGHAT, CDR2 FQNNGV. The CDR3 loop is CASSFPRQDPYEQYF. For the CDR3, the DNA is TGTGCCAGCAGCTTTCCTAGACAGGACCCCTACGAGCAGTACTTC.

V is TRBV19 and J is TRBJ1-1; 9 nucleotides agree with TRBD1. The germline CDR1 and CDR2 sequences are LNHDA and SQIVND (reference sequence). After removal of 6 bases from V and 1 base from J, the junction contained 3 bases not matched to a gene. The CDR3 is 14 amino acids. CDR3 sequence: CASSAGQGNTEAFF. The CDR3 DNA follows: TGTGCCAGTAGCGCGGGACAGGGGAACACTGAAGCTTTCTTT.